This is a list of T cell receptor beta chains from one sample in a study of cytomegalovirus exposure and HLA in healthy donors. Repertoires were generated with immunoSEQ multiplex PCR, while TCRdb's copy carries only in-frame clones and drops some. This table holds roughly 290,000 clones, roughly 90% found once. Source material: PBMCs. All receptors come from a woman aged 18-29 years in good health and CMV-seronegative. Both conserved end residues are part of each CDR3. A D gene is named only where the DNA matches it firmly.

CDR3 protein: CASSARGAGASGTNEKLFF
V gene: TRBV9
J gene: TRBJ1-4
D gene: -

CDR3 protein: CASSENQGWRSEAFF
V gene: TRBV6-1
J gene: TRBJ1-1
D gene: -

CDR3 protein: CASSQDLSTDTQYF
V gene: TRBV4-2
J gene: TRBJ2-3
D gene: -

CDR3 protein: CASSLRKVGGFSYNEQFF
V gene: TRBV27
J gene: TRBJ2-1
D gene: -

CDR3 protein: CASSFQGYGGPHNEQFF
V gene: TRBV7-3
J gene: TRBJ2-1
D gene: -

CDR3 protein: CALGGTSGGVAQSVAQYF
V gene: TRBV30
J gene: TRBJ2-3
D gene: TRBD2

CDR3 protein: CASRGTAPNINTGELFF
V gene: TRBV2
J gene: TRBJ2-2
D gene: TRBD1

CDR3 protein: CASSEPGSEQYF
V gene: TRBV10-1
J gene: -
D gene: -

CDR3 protein: CASSPEDRFNSPLHF
V gene: TRBV5-1
J gene: TRBJ1-6
D gene: -

CDR3 protein: CASRGQVGETQYF
V gene: TRBV2
J gene: TRBJ2-5
D gene: TRBD1

CDR3 protein: CAWNSHRADGYTF
V gene: TRBV30
J gene: TRBJ1-2
D gene: -

CDR3 protein: CASSFPVNNSPLHF
V gene: TRBV7-2
J gene: TRBJ1-6
D gene: -

CDR3 protein: CASSSRTGVYNEQFF
V gene: TRBV2
J gene: TRBJ2-1
D gene: TRBD1

CDR3 protein: CASSEKQDTYEQYF
V gene: TRBV2
J gene: TRBJ2-7
D gene: -

CDR3 protein: CASSPRVARGRRTEAFF
V gene: TRBV9
J gene: TRBJ1-1
D gene: TRBD1

CDR3 protein: CASSLDSGGFQPQHF
V gene: TRBV11-2
J gene: TRBJ1-5
D gene: -

CDR3 protein: CATSPFPVNTEAFF
V gene: TRBV15
J gene: TRBJ1-1
D gene: -

CDR3 protein: CASSFGTSGATDTQYF
V gene: TRBV7-3
J gene: TRBJ2-3
D gene: TRBD2

CDR3 protein: CASSQGSEGRTDTQYF
V gene: TRBV4-1
J gene: TRBJ2-3
D gene: -

CDR3 protein: CASSLGGVVEQFF
V gene: TRBV7-6
J gene: TRBJ2-1
D gene: -

CDR3 protein: CASSQQPNTEAFF
V gene: TRBV2
J gene: TRBJ1-1
D gene: -

CDR3 protein: CASSTTGSSNQPQHF
V gene: TRBV5-1
J gene: TRBJ1-5
D gene: -

CDR3 protein: CASSTGLAGGEYNEQFF
V gene: TRBV5-4
J gene: TRBJ2-1
D gene: TRBD2

CDR3 protein: CASSHTPGSDNGYTF
V gene: TRBV2
J gene: TRBJ1-2
D gene: -

CDR3 protein: CASSAYSTGFNSPLHF
V gene: TRBV9
J gene: TRBJ1-6
D gene: TRBD1

CDR3 protein: CASSLMRGQETQYF
V gene: TRBV11-1
J gene: TRBJ2-5
D gene: -

CDR3 protein: CATARSGSSYNEQFF
V gene: TRBV28
J gene: TRBJ2-1
D gene: -

CDR3 protein: CSSSLVRGQETQYF
V gene: TRBV7-9
J gene: TRBJ2-5
D gene: TRBD1

CDR3 protein: CASRPLAGVQPQHF
V gene: TRBV2
J gene: TRBJ1-5
D gene: -

CDR3 protein: CASSVGGGAGSKNIQYF
V gene: TRBV9
J gene: TRBJ2-4
D gene: -

CDR3 protein: CASSGQGGYTGTQYF
V gene: TRBV10-2
J gene: TRBJ2-5
D gene: TRBD1

CDR3 protein: CASRGRLYNEQFF
V gene: TRBV25-1
J gene: TRBJ2-1
D gene: -

CDR3 protein: CASSARLAGGLTDTQYF
V gene: TRBV6-1
J gene: TRBJ2-3
D gene: TRBD2

CDR3 protein: CASSTAVLQGQPQHF
V gene: TRBV19
J gene: TRBJ1-5
D gene: -

CDR3 protein: CASSKSSGNTIYF
V gene: TRBV5-6
J gene: TRBJ1-3
D gene: -

CDR3 protein: CATSRDPQLNTEAFF
V gene: TRBV15
J gene: TRBJ1-1
D gene: -

CDR3 protein: CASSTGTGGYEQYF
V gene: TRBV19
J gene: -
D gene: TRBD1

CDR3 protein: CSVADSNYEQYF
V gene: TRBV29-1
J gene: TRBJ2-7
D gene: -